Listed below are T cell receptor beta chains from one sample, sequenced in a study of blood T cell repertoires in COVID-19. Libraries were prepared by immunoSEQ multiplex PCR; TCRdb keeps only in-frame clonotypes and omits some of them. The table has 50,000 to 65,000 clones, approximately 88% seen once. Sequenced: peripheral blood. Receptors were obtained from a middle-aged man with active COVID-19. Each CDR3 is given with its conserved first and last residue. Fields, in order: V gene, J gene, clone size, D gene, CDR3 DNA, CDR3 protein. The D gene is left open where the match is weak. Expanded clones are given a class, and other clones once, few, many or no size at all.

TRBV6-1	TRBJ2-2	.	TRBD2	TGTGCCAGCAGTGAAGAGAGGGGGAGCGGGGGGGCCGCCGGGGAGCTGTTTTTT	CASSEERGSGGAAGELFF
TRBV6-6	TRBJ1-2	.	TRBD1	TGTGCCAGCAGTTCCCGACAGGGGGACCCCTATGGCTACACCTTC	CASSSRQGDPYGYTF
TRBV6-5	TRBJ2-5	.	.	TGTGCCAGCACCCCTGCTAGTCCCGGACAAGAGACCCAGTACTTC	CASTPASPGQETQYF
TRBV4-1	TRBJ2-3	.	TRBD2	TGCGCCAGCAACCCTAGCGGGGTCACAGATACGCAGTATTTT	CASNPSGVTDTQYF
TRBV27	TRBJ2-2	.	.	TGTGCCAGCAGACTGACGGGCACCGGGGAGCTGTTTTTT	CASRLTGTGELFF
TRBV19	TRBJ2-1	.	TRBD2	TGTGCCAGTAGTATAAGCGGGGGGGCGTACAATGAGCAGTTCTTC	CASSISGGAYNEQFF
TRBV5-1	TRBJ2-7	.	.	TGCGCCAGCAGCCACGGGCAACGAGGGAACGAGCAGTACTTC	CASSHGQRGNEQYF
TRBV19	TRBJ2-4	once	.	TGTGCCAGTAGTAACCTAGACGAGTTGAAAAACATTCAGTACTTC	CASSNLDELKNIQYF
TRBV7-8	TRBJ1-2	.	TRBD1	TGTGCCAGCAGCCCCCGAGGGACAGGGTGGAATTGGGGCTACACCTTC	CASSPRGTGWNWGYTF
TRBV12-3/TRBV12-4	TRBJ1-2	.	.	TGTGCCAGCAGTTTATCGCGAACCGGGGGCTACACCTTC	CASSLSRTGGYTF
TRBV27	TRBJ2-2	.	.	TGTGCCAGCAGAAACTCAGGGTTTGCCGGGGAGCTGTTTTTT	CASRNSGFAGELFF
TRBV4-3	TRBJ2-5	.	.	TGCGCCAGCAGCCAAGAGTGGAGGGATAGCTGGACCCAGTACTTC	CASSQEWRDSWTQYF
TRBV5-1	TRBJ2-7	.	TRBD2	TGCGCCAGCAGCTTGATAGCGGGGGCTAACTCCTACGAGCAGTACTTC	CASSLIAGANSYEQYF
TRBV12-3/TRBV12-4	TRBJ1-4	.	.	TGTGCCAGCAGTTTAAGGGGAAATGAAAAACTGTTTTTT	CASSLRGNEKLFF
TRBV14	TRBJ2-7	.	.	TGTGCCAGCAGCCGCCAGACAGGATCGATAGACGAGCAGTACTTC	CASSRQTGSIDEQYF
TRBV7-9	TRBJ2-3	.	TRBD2	TGTGCCAGCAGCTTAGCGCTAGCGGGGGGGACCCCCGATACGCAGTATTTT	CASSLALAGGTPDTQYF
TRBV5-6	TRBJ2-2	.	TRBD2	TGTGCCAGCAGCTTGTGGACTAGCGGGGGGCCCGGGGAGCTGTTTTTT	CASSLWTSGGPGELFF
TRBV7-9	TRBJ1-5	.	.	TGTGCCAGCAGCTTATCAGAACCGAATCAGCCCCAGCATTTT	CASSLSEPNQPQHF
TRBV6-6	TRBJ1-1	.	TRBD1	TGTGCCAGCAGTTACAGTTCAGGGGGGACTGAAGCTTTCTTT	CASSYSSGGTEAFF
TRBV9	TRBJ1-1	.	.	TGTGCCAGCACCCGGGAGGGCGATATGAACACTGAAGCTTTCTTT	CASTREGDMNTEAFF
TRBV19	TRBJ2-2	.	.	TGTGCCAGTAGATCTCCCTTGGGGAGGCCCACCGGGGAGCTGTTTTTT	CASRSPLGRPTGELFF
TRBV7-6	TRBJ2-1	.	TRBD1	TGTGCCAGCAGCCAATTTCCGGGACAGGGAAGCAATGAGCAGTTCTTC	CASSQFPGQGSNEQFF
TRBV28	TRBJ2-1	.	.	TGTGCCAGCAGCCTTCCACAGGGTATCGTGTTCAATGAGCAGTTCTTC	CASSLPQGIVFNEQFF
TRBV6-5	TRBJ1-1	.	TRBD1	TGTGCCAGCAGCCGCGCGGACAGGGGGCCCCCTGAAGCTTTCTTT	CASSRADRGPPEAFF
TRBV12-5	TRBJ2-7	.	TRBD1	TGTGCTAGTGGTTCTGACAGGGTCTCCTACGAGCAGTACTTC	CASGSDRVSYEQYF
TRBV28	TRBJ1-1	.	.	TGTGCCAGCATCCCCGGAGGCAGACAAAACGAAGCTTTCTTT	CASIPGGRQNEAFF
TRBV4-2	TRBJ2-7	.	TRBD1	TGTGCCAGCAGCCAAGACAGGGGGATCAGCGAGCAGTACTTC	CASSQDRGISEQYF
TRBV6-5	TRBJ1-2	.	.	TGTGCCAGCAGTTACTGGGGGGAATTGGGCTACACCTTC	CASSYWGELGYTF
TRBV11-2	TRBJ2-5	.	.	TGTGCCAGCAGCTTCTTTGGGGGGTACCAAGAGACCCAGTACTTC	CASSFFGGYQETQYF
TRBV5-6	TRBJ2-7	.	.	TGTGCCAGCAGCCTGGTACAGGGCTACGAGCAGTACTTC	CASSLVQGYEQYF
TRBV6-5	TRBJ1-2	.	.	TGTGCCAGCAGTTACTCGTCAGGGGATGGCTACACCTTC	CASSYSSGDGYTF
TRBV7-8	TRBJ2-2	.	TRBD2	TGTGCCAGCACGAGGGTAGCGGGGGCGTTGAACACCGGGGAGCTGTTTTTT	CASTRVAGALNTGELFF
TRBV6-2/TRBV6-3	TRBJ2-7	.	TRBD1	TGTGCCAGCAGTGACGACAGGGGGGGCGAGCAGTACTTC	CASSDDRGGEQYF
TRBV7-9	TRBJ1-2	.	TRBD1	TGTGCCAGCAGCGGGGGACAGGGAATCTTCTATGGCTACACCTTC	CASSGGQGIFYGYTF
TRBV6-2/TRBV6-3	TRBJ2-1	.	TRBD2	TGTGCCAGCAGTTTCGCGACTAGCGGGGGGGCATATGAGCAGTTCTTC	CASSFATSGGAYEQFF
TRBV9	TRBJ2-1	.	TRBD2	TGTGCCAGCAGCGTAGCGGTCGATGGGCGGGGGGGAAACAATGAGCAGTTCTTC	CASSVAVDGRGGNNEQFF
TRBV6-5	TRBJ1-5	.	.	TGTGCCAGCAGCCCCGACAGGTATCAGCCCCAGCATTTT	CASSPDRYQPQHF
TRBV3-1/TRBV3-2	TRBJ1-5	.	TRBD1	TGTGCCAGCAGCCTCGGGACAGCCGAACAGCCCCAGCATTTT	CASSLGTAEQPQHF
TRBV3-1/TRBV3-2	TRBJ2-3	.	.	TGTGCCAGCAGCCCAGGCTGGTCAGATACGCAGTATTTT	CASSPGWSDTQYF
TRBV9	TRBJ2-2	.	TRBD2	TGTGCCAGCAGCGTAGGACTAGCGGGCGTTAACACCGGGGAGCTGTTTTTT	CASSVGLAGVNTGELFF
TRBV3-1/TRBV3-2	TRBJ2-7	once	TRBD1	TGTGCCAGCAGCAAACCGACAGGGGACTCCTACGAGCAGTACTTC	CASSKPTGDSYEQYF
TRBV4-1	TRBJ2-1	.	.	TGCGCCAGCAGCCAGCCAGGGAAAGTTAATGAGCAGTTCTTC	CASSQPGKVNEQFF
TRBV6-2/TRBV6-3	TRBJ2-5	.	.	TGTGCCAGCAGTTACTCGGGGCGCGCGGGGAGAGAGACCCAGTACTTC	CASSYSGRAGRETQYF